Listed here is a single TCR beta chain. Its target is unknown. CDR3 length: 12 residues. V was trimmed by 7 bases and J by 7 bases, leaving 8 bases between them. CDR1 is PRHDT, CDR2 FYEKMQ, per germline (reference sequence). The data originate from a study of CD8+ T cells in alopecia areata. It was from PBMCs that CD4+ and CD8+ T cells were sorted. Study-level results: Elevated clonality characterized lesional scalp relative to normal scalp, particularly in alopecia totalis/universalis.

RNA was isolated and reverse transcribed to cDNA, the sequencing template. TCRdb's table, derived via immunoSEQ multiplex PCR, lists solely in-frame clones and lacks some. The sample has about 200,000 clones; about 61% are singletons. What was sequenced was CD8+ T cells sorted from blood. The sequence derives from a human donor in good health. V and J are TRBV13 and TRBJ1-6; D perhaps matches TRBD1 (5 bases). The DNA of the CDR3 is TGTGCCAGCACCGCAGGGAATTCACCCCTCCACTTT. This sequence encodes CASTAGNSPLHF.